This T cell receptor (beta chain) comes out of a study of shared clonotypes between healthy human individuals. Study overall: Each donor's CD4 naive and CD4 memory cells filled three plates apiece, CD8 naive two, and CD8 memory one. Study-level results: Non-shared clonotypes displayed generation probabilities falling below those of clonotypes present in all four donors.

On this clone: Its antigen remains unidentified.

There are 13 residues in the CDR3. With V trimmed by 4 bases and J by 8 bases, 7 bases remained unmatched. Germline V lookup: CDR1 SQVTM, CDR2 ANQGSEA. Once extracted for a subset, genomic DNA was divided evenly among several immunoSEQ plates. The authors' processing: Junction-only sequences without quality scores came from ImmunoSEQ, so filtering differed. Repertoires were generated with immunoSEQ multiplex PCR, while TCRdb's copy carries only in-frame clones and drops some. The V and J calls and clone size are taken from that table; D and trimming were inferred from the DNA. The sample contains 800,000 to 950,000 clones, 96% of which appear only once. Only CD45RO-negative cells positively selected for CCR7 counted as naive CD8 cells, so terminally differentiated effector memory CD45RA+ cells were excluded.

The chain couples TRBV29-1 to TRBJ2-1; 8 nucleotides agree with TRBD2. Source material: naive CD8+ T cells sorted from blood. The source of this sequence is a young man in good health. The CDR3 reads CSVVQRENYEQFF. The DNA of the CDR3 is TGCAGCGTTGTCCAGCGGGAGAACTATGAGCAGTTCTTC.